One sample yielded the 13 T cell receptor beta chains listed below, sequenced in a study of blood T cell repertoires in COVID-19. The protocol was immunoSEQ multiplex PCR, while the TCRdb copy is restricted to in-frame clones and leaves out a portion. Of approximately 440,000 clones listed, 70% to 90% are singletons. Sequenced: peripheral blood. Receptors were obtained from a woman aged 45-60 years with COVID-19, enrolled during active disease.

The chain has TRBV6-1 and TRBJ1-5, with unresolved D. The V gene lost 6 bases and the J gene lost 0 bases, with 12 bases spanning the gap. Per the germline V gene, CDR1 is MNHNS and CDR2 is SASEGT. The CDR3 sequence is 15 residues long. In DNA, the CDR3 is TGTGCCAGCAGCTCCCACGGGGATAGCAATCAGCCCCAGCATTTT. This gives the protein CASSSHGDSNQPQHF.

The genes are TRBV7-9 and TRBJ1-2; TRBD1 matches at 8 bases. The ends lost 1 base at V and 5 bases at J; junction bases unmatched: 6. CDR3 length equals 15 residues. The V gene's germline CDR1 is SEHNR and CDR2 FQNEAQ (reference sequence). DNA of the CDR3: TGTGCCAGCAGCTTAGTAAGACAGGGGATTTATGGCTACACCTTC. This sequence encodes CASSLVRQGIYGYTF.

This sequence joins TRBV6-5 and TRBJ2-7, with D tentatively TRBD2 (7 bases). Trimming removed 8 bases at V and 4 bases at J, with 15 bases between. Germline CDR1 MNHEY, CDR2 SVGAGI. This CDR3 is 13 amino acids long. CDR3 coding DNA: TGTGCCAGCGGGAGGGGGGGCACATACGAGCAGTACTTC. The encoded protein is CASGRGGTYEQYF.

The genes are TRBV6-5 and TRBJ1-1; possible D gene TRBD1, 6 bases. Germline CDR1 is MNHEY and CDR2 is SVGAGI. The CDR3 loop spans 15 amino acids. Trimming took off 4 bases at V and 2 bases at J, with 14 bases between the two ends. The DNA for the CDR3 is TGTGCCAGCAGTTCCCCCACAGGGAGCAACACTGAAGCTTTCTTT. Encoded protein: CASSSPTGSNTEAFF.

V gene TRBV19 combines with J gene TRBJ2-1, with 8 bases fitting TRBD1. V gave up 6 bases and J gave up 6 bases; unmatched junction bases: 7. The CDR3 is 14 residues long. CDR1 is LNHDA, CDR2 SQIVND, per germline (reference sequence). The CDR3 loop is CASRDRAKGNEQFF. The CDR3 DNA reads TGTGCCAGTAGGGACAGGGCAAAGGGCAATGAGCAGTTCTTC.

The chain carries TRBV13 and TRBJ1-2; TRBD1 agrees at 7 bases. Germline V gene data show CDR1 as PRHDT and CDR2 as FYEKMQ (reference sequence). The CDR3 spans 15 residues. V gave up 6 bases and J gave up 4 bases; unmatched junction bases: 11. The CDR3 nucleotides read TGTGCCAGCAGGGTAAACAGGGGAAAGGGCTATGGCTACACCTTC. It specifies CASRVNRGKGYGYTF.

This clone turned up a few times. The chain couples TRBV5-1 to TRBJ1-1; 10 bases fit TRBD1. The CDR3 length is 16 residues. The trim removed 4 bases at V and 3 bases at J, leaving 9 bases unmatched. Germline loops: CDR1 SGHRS, CDR2 YFSETQ. CDR3 in amino acids: CASSGGTGASDTEAFF. The DNA of the CDR3 is TGCGCCAGCAGCGGGGGGACAGGGGCTTCTGACACTGAAGCTTTCTTT.

The rearrangement uses TRBV18 and TRBJ2-2; 7 nucleotides agree with TRBD1. With V trimmed by 4 bases and J by 14 bases, 10 bases remained unmatched. Germline-derived CDR1 and CDR2 are KGHSH and LQKENI. The CDR3 contains 13 residues. CDR3 in DNA: TGTGCCAGCTCACACGGCCGGGACAGTTCCCTGTTTTTT. This translates into CASSHGRDSSLFF.

The chain carries TRBV9 and TRBJ2-1; 8 bases map to TRBD2. This CDR3 has 15 amino acids. CDR1 SGDLS and CDR2 YYNGEE come from the germline V gene. V lost 4 bases, J lost 2 bases, and 5 bases stayed unmatched. This chain's CDR3 is CASSFRGGPYNEQFF. CDR3 DNA sequence: TGTGCCAGCAGCTTCCGCGGGGGGCCCTACAATGAGCAGTTCTTC. Combining the CDR3 with reference TRBV9 and TRBJ2-1 gives the whole variable domain DSGVTQTPKHLITATGQRVTLRCSPRSGDLSVYWYQQSLDQGLQFLIQYYNGEERAKGNILERFSAQQFPDLHSELNLSSLELGDSALYFCASSFRGGPYNEQFFGPGTRLTVL.

The DNA of the CDR3 is TGCAGTGCTAGTCCCTCGGGGGGGCGGGATGGCTACACCTTC. Protein sequence: CSASPSGGRDGYTF. The rearrangement links TRBV20-1 to TRBJ1-2, with D tentatively TRBD1 (6 bases). The germline V gene encodes CDR1 DFQATT and CDR2 SNEGSKA (reference sequence). This CDR3 contains 14 residues. V was pared by 3 bases and J by 6 bases, with 17 bases between.

The chain is built from TRBV7-2 and TRBJ2-3; D remains unclear. The V gene lost 2 bases and the J gene lost 5 bases, with 11 bases spanning the gap. The CDR3 has 14 amino acids. Germline loops: CDR1 SGHTA, CDR2 FQGNSA. CDR3 protein: CASSLSIYLDTQYF. CDR3 in DNA: TGTGCCAGCAGCTTATCCATCTACTTAGATACGCAGTATTTT.

This chain connects TRBV2 to TRBJ2-5; 13 bases match TRBD2. The germline V gene encodes CDR1 SNHLY and CDR2 FYNNEI. CDR3 length: 14 amino acids. Written as DNA, the CDR3 is TGTGGGGGAGGGACTAGCGGGACCCAAGAGACCCAGTACTTC. The encoded protein is CGGGTSGTQETQYF.

V is TRBV9 and J is TRBJ2-1; D not resolved. This CDR3 comprises 15 residues. V was shortened by 0 bases and J by 0 bases, with 7 bases between the two germline ends. Per germline, CDR1 SGDLS and CDR2 YYNGEE. The CDR3 nucleotides are TGTGCCAGCAGCGTAGTACCGAGCTCCTACAATGAGCAGTTCTTC. It encodes CASSVVPSSYNEQFF.